This T cell receptor (beta chain) came from a study of T cell repertoires in cytomegalovirus infection. Study background: Indications came from public TCR beta signatures; they pointed to CMV infection and to a matching HLA type.

The study's findings and limits: Predominance within the ex vivo response was attributable to HLA-C-restricted CMV-specific TCR beta clonotypes. Cumulative frequency of public TCR beta families picked out carriers of CMV plus the relevant HLA.

CDR3 length: 15 amino acids. J was trimmed by 4 bases and V by 5 bases; bases with no gene match: 11. Comments on this clonotype: Antigen specificity is unknown.

TCRdb reprocessed the reads with MiXCR, giving one entry per CDR3 protein. The data show approximately 770,000 distinct CDR3 sequences, 29% seen once. This rearrangement joins TRBV12-3 or TRBV12-4 to TRBJ2-7, with 7 bases that match TRBD1. This receptor was identified in a human donor in good health (CMV status not recorded). Some clones in this sample may be carry-over from other donors' samples. Specimen: cultured CD8+ T cells from PBMCs, collected from culture after CMV antigen stimulation. The CDR3 sequence is CASSPGTESLYEQYF. CDR3 DNA sequence: TGTGCCAGCAGTCCGGGGACAGAGTCGTTATACGAGCAGTACTTC.